This T cell receptor (beta chain) was recovered during a study of OX40 agonist ivuxolimab in advanced cancers. Turning to the study itself: Eligibility admitted prior anti-PD-1, anti-PD-L1 or anti-CTLA-4 therapy; 40% to 50% had some.

Produced via immunoSEQ multiplex PCR; TCRdb's table is partial and in-frame only. This table holds 150,000 to 180,000 clones, approximately 94% found once. The V gene lost 6 bases and the J gene lost 7 bases, with 16 bases spanning the gap. The CDR3 has 14 amino acids. Germline CDR1 and CDR2: MNHEY and SMNVEV (reference sequence). The TCR originated in an adult with an advanced solid tumor such as melanoma, head and neck, liver or kidney cancer. V usage is TRBV27 and J usage is TRBJ1-5; tentatively, D is TRBD1 (5 bases). This specimen consisted of CD4+ or CD8+ T cells sorted from blood, obtained in a trial of the OX40 agonist ivuxolimab. The CDR3 reads CASSPGTSNQPQHF. CDR3 bases: TGTGCCAGCAGCCCCGGGACCTCTAACCAGCCCCAGCATTTT.